The 9 T cell receptor beta chains given below trace back to one sample, sequenced in a study of blood T cell repertoires in COVID-19. Measured with immunoSEQ multiplex PCR; TCRdb has only the in-frame clones, and not every one. The sample yields 85,000 to 120,000 clones, about three quarters seen once. Sequencing used peripheral blood. These receptors originate from an elderly man with COVID-19, enrolled during active disease.

This chain uses TRBV28 with TRBJ2-3; TRBD2 matches 9 bases. Germline V gives CDR1 MDHEN, CDR2 SYDVKM. The CDR3 length is 15 residues. V shed 6 bases and J 8 bases; nucleotides not matched to a gene: 12. CDR3 in amino acids: CASRTIAGEKGTQYF. The CDR3 coding sequence is TGTGCCAGCAGGACAATAGCGGGAGAGAAGGGTACGCAGTATTTT.

The chain joins TRBV28 to TRBJ2-3, with D hard to call. V was pared by 4 bases and J by 6 bases, with 8 bases between. Germline V gene data show CDR1 as MDHEN and CDR2 as SYDVKM. The CDR3 runs to 12 residues. In DNA, the CDR3 is TGTGCCAGCAGTTCCTACTCGGATACGCAGTATTTT. It codes for CASSSYSDTQYF.

The chain employs TRBV5-8 and TRBJ2-7; tentative D call: TRBD2 (5 bases). Trimming removed 4 bases from V and 7 bases from J, with 12 bases in between. The CDR3 contains 12 residues. Looked up from germline, CDR1 is SGHTS and CDR2 is YDEGEE. The CDR3, as DNA: TGTGCCAGCAGCCGGATGTGGAGGGAGCAGTACTTC. Translated: CASSRMWREQYF.

This chain connects TRBV4-1 to TRBJ2-3; D is possibly TRBD2 (6 bases). V was cut by 0 bases and J by 5 bases, with 12 bases left in between. This CDR3 region has 15 residues. Germline V gene lookup returns CDR1 MGHRA and CDR2 YSYEKL. CDR3 residues: CASSQDTSPIDTQYF. For the CDR3, the DNA is TGCGCCAGCAGCCAAGATACTAGCCCTATAGATACGCAGTATTTT.

This clone was found once. In DNA, the CDR3 is TGTGCCAGCAGCGTAGGACCCCTAACTAGCCACTACGAGCAGTACTTC. This sequence encodes CASSVGPLTSHYEQYF. The chain is built from TRBV9 and TRBJ2-7, with a weak D call TRBD2 (6 bases). Trimming shortened V by 0 bases and J by 3 bases, and 16 bases separated the two germline ends. Per germline, CDR1 SGDLS and CDR2 YYNGEE. CDR3 length: 16 residues.

The chain recombines TRBV9 with TRBJ1-2; 7 nucleotides align to TRBD1. There are 16 residues in the CDR3. Unmatched junction bases numbered 9, after V lost 0 bases and J lost 4 bases. Germline V gene data show CDR1 as SGDLS and CDR2 as YYNGEE. The CDR3 coding sequence is TGTGCCAGCAGCGTAGGAAACAGGGGTCGGGGCTATGGCTACACCTTC. Translating gives CASSVGNRGRGYGYTF.

The genes are TRBV18 and TRBJ2-5; 9 bases line up with TRBD1. Germline loops: CDR1 KGHSH, CDR2 LQKENI. J was trimmed by 5 bases and V by 3 bases; bases with no gene match: 10. CDR3 length equals 16 residues. The CDR3 DNA follows: TGTGCCAGCTCACCCGGGACAGGGCCCGCGGAGGAGACCCAGTACTTC. It codes for CASSPGTGPAEETQYF.

The chain employs TRBV9 and TRBJ2-3, with D unresolved. The CDR3 consists of 15 residues. Germline lookup yields CDR1 SGDLS and CDR2 YYNGEE. The V and J ends lost 0 bases and 3 bases respectively, with 11 bases between them. CDR3 nucleotides: TGTGCCAGCAGCGTAGAACCGTCAGTAACAGATACGCAGTATTTT. Its protein is CASSVEPSVTDTQYF.

The genes are TRBV4-3 and TRBJ1-5; the match to TRBD1 covers 10 bases. CDR3 length: 13 residues. The germline CDR1 and CDR2 sequences are LGHNA and YSLEER. The J segment lost 7 bases and the V segment lost 10 bases, leaving 7 bases of the junction unmatched. The CDR3 region has the DNA TGCGCCAATAGGACAGGGGGAGAACAGCCCCAGCATTTT. This encodes CANRTGGEQPQHF.